Ten or more counts support the clone carrying this TCR beta chain. These data belong to a study of metastatic and nonmetastatic thyroid tumors. Thyroid surgery was preceded by no treatment in any patient. TCRdb used MiXCR to call clones anew from the PCR reads. The sample lists about 24,000 clones, roughly 13% occurring once. Sequenced sample: blood. This TCR came from a female donor with papillary thyroid cancer or a benign thyroid nodule (not recorded which). Some clones in this sample may be carry-over from other donors' samples.

CDR3: CASSFTGTSGSMGGELFF. CDR3 sequence (DNA): TGCGCCAGCAGCTTCACCGGGACTAGCGGGAGCATGGGCGGGGAGCTGTTTTTT. The chain combines TRBV5-1 with TRBJ2-2, with 14 bases fitting TRBD2. The trim removed 2 bases at V and 7 bases at J, leaving 10 bases unmatched. The CDR3 loop spans 18 amino acids. Germline lookup yields CDR1 SGHRS and CDR2 YFSETQ.